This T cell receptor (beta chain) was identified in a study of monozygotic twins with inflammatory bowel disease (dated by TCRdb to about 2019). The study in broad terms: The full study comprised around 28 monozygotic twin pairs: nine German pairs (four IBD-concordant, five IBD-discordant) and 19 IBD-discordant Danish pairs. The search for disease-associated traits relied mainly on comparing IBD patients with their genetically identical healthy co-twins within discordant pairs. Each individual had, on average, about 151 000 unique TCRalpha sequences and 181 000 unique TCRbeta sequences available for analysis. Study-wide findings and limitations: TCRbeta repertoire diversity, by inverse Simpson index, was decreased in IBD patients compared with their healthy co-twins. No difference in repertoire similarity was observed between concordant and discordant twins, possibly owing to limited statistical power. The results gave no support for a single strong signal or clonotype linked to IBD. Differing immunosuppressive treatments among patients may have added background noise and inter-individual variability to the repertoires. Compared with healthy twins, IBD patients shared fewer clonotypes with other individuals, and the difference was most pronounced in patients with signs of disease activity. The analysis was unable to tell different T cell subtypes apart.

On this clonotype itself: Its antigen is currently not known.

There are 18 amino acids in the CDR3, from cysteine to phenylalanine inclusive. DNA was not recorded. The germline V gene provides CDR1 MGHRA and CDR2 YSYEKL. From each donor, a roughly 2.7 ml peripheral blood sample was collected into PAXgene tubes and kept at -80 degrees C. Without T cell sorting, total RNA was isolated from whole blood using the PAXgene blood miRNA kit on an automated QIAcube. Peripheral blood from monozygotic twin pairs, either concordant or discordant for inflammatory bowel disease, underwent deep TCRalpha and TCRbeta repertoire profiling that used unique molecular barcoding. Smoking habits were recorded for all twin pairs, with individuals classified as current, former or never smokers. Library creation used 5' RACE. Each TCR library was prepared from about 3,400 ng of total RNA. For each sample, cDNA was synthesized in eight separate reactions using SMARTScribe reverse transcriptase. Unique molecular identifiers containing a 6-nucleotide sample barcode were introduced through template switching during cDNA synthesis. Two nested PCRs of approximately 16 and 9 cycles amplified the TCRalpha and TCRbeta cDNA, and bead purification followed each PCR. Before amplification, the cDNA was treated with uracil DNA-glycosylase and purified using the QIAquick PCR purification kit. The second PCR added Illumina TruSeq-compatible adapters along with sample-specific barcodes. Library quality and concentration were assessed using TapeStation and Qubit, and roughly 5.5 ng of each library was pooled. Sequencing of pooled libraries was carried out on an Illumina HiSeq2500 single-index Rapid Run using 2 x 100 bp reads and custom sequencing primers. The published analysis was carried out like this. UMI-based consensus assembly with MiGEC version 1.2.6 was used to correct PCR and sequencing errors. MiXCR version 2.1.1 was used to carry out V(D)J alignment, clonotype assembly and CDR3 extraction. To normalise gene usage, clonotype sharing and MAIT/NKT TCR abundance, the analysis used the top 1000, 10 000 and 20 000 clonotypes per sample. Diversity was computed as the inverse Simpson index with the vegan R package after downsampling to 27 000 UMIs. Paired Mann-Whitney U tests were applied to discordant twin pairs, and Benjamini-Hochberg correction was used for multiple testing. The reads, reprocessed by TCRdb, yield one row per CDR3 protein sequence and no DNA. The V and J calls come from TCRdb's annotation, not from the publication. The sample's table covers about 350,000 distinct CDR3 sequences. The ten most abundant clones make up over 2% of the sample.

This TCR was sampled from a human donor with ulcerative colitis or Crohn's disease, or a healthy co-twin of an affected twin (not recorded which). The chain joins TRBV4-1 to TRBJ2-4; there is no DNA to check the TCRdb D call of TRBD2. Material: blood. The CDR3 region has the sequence CASSPQMGLHLAKNIQYF.